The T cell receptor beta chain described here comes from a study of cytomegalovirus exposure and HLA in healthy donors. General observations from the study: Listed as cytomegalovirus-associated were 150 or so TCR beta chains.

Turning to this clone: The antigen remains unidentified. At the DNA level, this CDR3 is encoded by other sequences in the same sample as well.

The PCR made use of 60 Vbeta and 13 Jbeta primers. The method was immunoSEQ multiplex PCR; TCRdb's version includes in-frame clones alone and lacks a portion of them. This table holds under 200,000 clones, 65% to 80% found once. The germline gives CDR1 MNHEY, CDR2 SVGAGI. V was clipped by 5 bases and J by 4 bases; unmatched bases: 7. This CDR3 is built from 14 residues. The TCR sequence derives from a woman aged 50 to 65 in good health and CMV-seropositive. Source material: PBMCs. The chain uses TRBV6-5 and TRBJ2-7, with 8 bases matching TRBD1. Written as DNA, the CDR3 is TGTGCCAGCAGTCCCGGGACAGGTCGGTACGAGCAGTACTTC. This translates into CASSPGTGRYEQYF.